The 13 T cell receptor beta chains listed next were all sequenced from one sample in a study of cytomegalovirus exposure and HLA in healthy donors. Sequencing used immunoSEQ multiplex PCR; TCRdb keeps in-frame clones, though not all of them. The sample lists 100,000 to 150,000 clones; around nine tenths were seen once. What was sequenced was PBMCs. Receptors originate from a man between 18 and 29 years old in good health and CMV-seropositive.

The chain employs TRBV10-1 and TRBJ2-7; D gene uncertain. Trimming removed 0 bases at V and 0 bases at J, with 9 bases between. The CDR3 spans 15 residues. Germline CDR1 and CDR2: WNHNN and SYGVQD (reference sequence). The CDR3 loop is CASSESVRSSYEQYF. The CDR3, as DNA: TGCGCCAGCAGTGAGTCGGTCCGGAGCTCCTACGAGCAGTACTTC.

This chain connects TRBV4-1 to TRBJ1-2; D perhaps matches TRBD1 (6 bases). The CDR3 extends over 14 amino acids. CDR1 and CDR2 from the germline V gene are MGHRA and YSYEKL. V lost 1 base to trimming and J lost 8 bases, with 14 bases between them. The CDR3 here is CASSQVLRGTGYTF. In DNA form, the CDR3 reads TGCGCCAGCAGCCAAGTACTCAGGGGTACGGGCTACACCTTC.

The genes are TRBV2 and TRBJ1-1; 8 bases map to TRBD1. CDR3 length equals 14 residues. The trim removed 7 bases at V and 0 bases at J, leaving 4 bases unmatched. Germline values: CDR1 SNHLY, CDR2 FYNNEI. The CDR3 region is CASNDRGLNTEAFF. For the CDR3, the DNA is TGTGCCAGCAACGACAGGGGATTGAACACTGAAGCTTTCTTT.

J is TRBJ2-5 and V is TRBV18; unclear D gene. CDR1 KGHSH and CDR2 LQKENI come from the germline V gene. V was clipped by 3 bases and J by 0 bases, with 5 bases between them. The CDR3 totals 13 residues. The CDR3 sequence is CASSPGYQETQYF. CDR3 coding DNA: TGTGCCAGCTCACCCGGGTACCAAGAGACCCAGTACTTC.

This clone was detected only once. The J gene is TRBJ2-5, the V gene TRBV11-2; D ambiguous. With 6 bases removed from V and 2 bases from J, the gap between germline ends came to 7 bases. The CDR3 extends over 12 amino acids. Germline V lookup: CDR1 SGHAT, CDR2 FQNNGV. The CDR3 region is CASRSLQETQYF. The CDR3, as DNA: TGTGCCAGCAGGTCGTTGCAAGAGACCCAGTACTTC.

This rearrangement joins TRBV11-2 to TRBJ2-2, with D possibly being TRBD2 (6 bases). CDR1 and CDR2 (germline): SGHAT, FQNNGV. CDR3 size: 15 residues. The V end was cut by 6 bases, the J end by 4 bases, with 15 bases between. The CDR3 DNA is TGTGCCAGCAGGAAGCCTAGCGCTCGCACCGGGGAGCTGTTTTTT. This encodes CASRKPSARTGELFF.

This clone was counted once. In nucleotides, the CDR3 is TGTGCCACAATGCCGACAGCGGGGGGGTCCACAGATACGCAGTATTTT. Translation: CATMPTAGGSTDTQYF. V is TRBV19 and J is TRBJ2-3, with TRBD2 matching 10 bases. J was trimmed by 2 bases and V by 10 bases; bases with no gene match: 12. There are 16 residues in the CDR3. Per the germline V gene, CDR1 is LNHDA and CDR2 is SQIVND (reference sequence).

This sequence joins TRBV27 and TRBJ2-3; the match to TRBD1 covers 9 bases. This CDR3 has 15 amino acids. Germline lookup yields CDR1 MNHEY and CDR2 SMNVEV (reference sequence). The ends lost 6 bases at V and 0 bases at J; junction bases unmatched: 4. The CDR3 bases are TGTGCCAGCAGCCGGGACAGGGTAAGCACAGATACGCAGTATTTT. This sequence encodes CASSRDRVSTDTQYF.

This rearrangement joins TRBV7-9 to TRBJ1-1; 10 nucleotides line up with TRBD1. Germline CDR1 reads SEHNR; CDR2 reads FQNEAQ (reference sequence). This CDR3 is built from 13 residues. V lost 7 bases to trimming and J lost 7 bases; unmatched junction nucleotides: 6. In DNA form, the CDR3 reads TGTGCCAGCACCCCTGGGACAGGGGTTGAAGCTTTCTTT. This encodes CASTPGTGVEAFF.

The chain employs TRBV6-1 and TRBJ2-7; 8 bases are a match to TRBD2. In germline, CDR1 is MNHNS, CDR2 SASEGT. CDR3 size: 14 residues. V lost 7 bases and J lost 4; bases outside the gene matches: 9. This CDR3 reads CASKELAEVYEQYF. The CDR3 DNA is TGTGCCAGCAAAGAACTAGCGGAAGTATACGAGCAGTACTTC.

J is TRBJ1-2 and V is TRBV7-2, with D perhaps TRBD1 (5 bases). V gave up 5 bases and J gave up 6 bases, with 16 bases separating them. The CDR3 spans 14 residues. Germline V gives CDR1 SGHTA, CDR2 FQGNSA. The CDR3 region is CASSILQGFDGYTF. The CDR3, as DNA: TGTGCCAGCAGCATACTTCAGGGCTTTGATGGCTACACCTTC.

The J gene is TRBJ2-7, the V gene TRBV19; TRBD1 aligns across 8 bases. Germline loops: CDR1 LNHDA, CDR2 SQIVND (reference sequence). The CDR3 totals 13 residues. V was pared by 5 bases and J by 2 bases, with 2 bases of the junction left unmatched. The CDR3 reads CASSQGATYEQYF. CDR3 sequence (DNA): TGTGCCAGTAGTCAGGGGGCGACCTACGAGCAGTACTTC.

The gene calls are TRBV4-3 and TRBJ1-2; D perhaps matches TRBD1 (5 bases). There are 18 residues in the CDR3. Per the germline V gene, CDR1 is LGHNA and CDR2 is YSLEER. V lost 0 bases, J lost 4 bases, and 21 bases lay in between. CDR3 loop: CASSQEGYEYRSSYGYTF. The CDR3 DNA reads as TGCGCCAGCAGCCAAGAGGGGTATGAGTACAGGTCGTCCTATGGCTACACCTTC.